These 24 T cell receptor beta chains came from one sample sequenced in a study of T cell repertoires in cytomegalovirus infection. These receptors are not linked to any known antigen. Each CDR3 protein is one row after TCRdb ran MiXCR on the reads. The sample lists approximately 76,000 distinct CDR3 sequences, around 40% seen once, with over 85% in the top ten. The material sequenced was CD8+ T cells from cultured PBMCs, taken from culture after CMV antigen stimulation. The receptors come from a human donor in good health (CMV status not recorded). Some clones in this sample may be carry-over from other donors' samples.

The chain uses TRBV4-1 and TRBJ1-5; 7 nucleotides agree with TRBD1. CDR1 is MGHRA, CDR2 YSYEKL, per germline. CDR3 length: 14 residues. The V and J ends lost 3 bases and 4 bases, in that order; junction bases with no gene match: 3. Written as DNA, the CDR3 is TGCGCCAGCAGCCAGGGACAGATTAATCAGCCCCAGCATTTT. This translates into CASSQGQINQPQHF.

This clonotype was seen a handful of times. The chain uses TRBV6-5 and TRBJ2-3; D perhaps matches TRBD1 (6 bases). Germline V lookup: CDR1 MNHEY, CDR2 SVGAGI. V lost 0 bases to trimming and J lost 0 bases, with 13 bases between them. The CDR3 extends over 17 amino acids. The CDR3 DNA follows: TGTGCCAGCAGTTACTCGGAGCGTCAGGGGAGCACAGATACGCAGTATTTT. This codes for CASSYSERQGSTDTQYF.

The rearrangement uses TRBV28 and TRBJ2-7; D remains ambiguous. The CDR3 is 12 amino acids. The germline V gene has CDR1 MDHEN and CDR2 SYDVKM. The V gene lost 3 bases and the J gene lost 5 bases, with 8 bases spanning the gap. CDR3 protein: CASSFLSNEQYF. CDR3 DNA sequence: TGTGCCAGCAGTTTTCTGTCCAACGAGCAGTACTTC.

The V gene is TRBV28, the J gene TRBJ2-1; D unresolved. Trimming shortened V by 5 bases and J by 7 bases, and 9 bases separated the two germline ends. Germline lookup yields CDR1 MDHEN and CDR2 SYDVKM. This CDR3 is built from 12 residues. The CDR3 spells CASSRWGNEQFF. CDR3 DNA sequence: TGTGCCAGCAGTCGGTGGGGAAATGAGCAGTTCTTC.

This chain connects TRBV28 to TRBJ1-2; D not certain. V was pared by 4 bases and J by 4 bases, with 10 bases between. This CDR3 contains 13 residues. Germline V CDR1 and CDR2: MDHEN, SYDVKM. This CDR3 is CASSYTIGYGYTF. In DNA, the CDR3 is TGTGCCAGCAGTTACACCATTGGCTATGGCTACACCTTC.

The V call is TRBV12-3 or TRBV12-4, the J call TRBJ1-1; 8 bases map to TRBD1. J was trimmed by 3 bases and V by 5 bases; bases with no gene match: 17. The CDR3 length is 18 residues. The CDR3 nucleotides are TGTGCCAGCAGTCCGACTCTGTGGGGCGCGACAGGGGACACTGAAGCTTTCTTT. Its protein is CASSPTLWGATGDTEAFF.

This clonotype was found a few times. The J gene is TRBJ2-1, the V gene TRBV29-1; D is perhaps TRBD2 (6 bases). The CDR3 sequence is 16 residues long. The V gene's germline CDR1 is SQVTM and CDR2 ANQGSEA. V was clipped by 0 bases and J by 0 bases, with 12 bases between them. The CDR3 protein is CSVEELGGSSYNEQFF. The CDR3, as DNA: TGCAGCGTTGAAGAATTGGGGGGTAGCTCCTACAATGAGCAGTTCTTC.

The V and J genes are TRBV6-8 and TRBJ2-1; 10 nucleotides align to TRBD2. Trimming at V came to 8 bases and at J to 4 bases, leaving 8 bases not matched to a gene. The CDR3 extends over 15 amino acids. Looked up from germline, CDR1 is MNHGY and CDR2 is SAAAGT. CDR3 in amino acids: CASRAGGPVYNEQFF. As DNA, the CDR3 is TGTGCCAGCCGAGCGGGGGGGCCCGTTTACAATGAGCAGTTCTTC.

This clonotype was counted between two and nine times. The chain carries TRBV12-3 or TRBV12-4 and TRBJ2-1, with 9 bases matching TRBD2. J was trimmed by 7 bases and V by 3 bases; bases with no gene match: 10. This CDR3 spans 16 amino acids. CDR3 amino acids: CASSFASGALGNEQFF. The DNA for the CDR3 is TGTGCCAGCAGTTTTGCTAGCGGGGCTTTAGGGAATGAGCAGTTCTTC.

V usage is TRBV5-6 and J usage is TRBJ2-7, with a possible D match to TRBD2 (6 bases). The CDR3 runs to 16 residues. Trimming shortened V by 4 bases and J by 1 base, and 18 bases separated the two germline ends. Per the germline V gene, CDR1 is SGHDT and CDR2 is YYEEEE. CDR3: CASSSLITGDSYEQYF. The CDR3 nucleotides read TGTGCCAGCAGCAGTCTTATCACGGGGGATTCCTACGAGCAGTACTTC.

The DNA for the CDR3 is TGTGCCAGTTATGAGGGGGTTGGTGGCTACACCTTC. This gives the protein CASYEGVGGYTF. The V and J genes are TRBV7-9 and TRBJ1-2, with a weak D call TRBD1 (6 bases). Germline-derived CDR1 and CDR2 are SEHNR and FQNEAQ (reference sequence). The CDR3 consists of 12 residues. Trimming took 9 bases from V and 7 from J, leaving 15 bases between them.

V and J are TRBV19 and TRBJ2-2, with D possibly matching TRBD2 (5 bases). V was clipped by 3 bases and J by 6 bases, with 11 bases between them. Germline CDR1 reads LNHDA; CDR2 reads SQIVND (reference sequence). CDR3 size: 14 residues. CDR3 region: CASSISGNAGELFF. DNA of the CDR3: TGTGCCAGTAGTATTTCGGGGAATGCCGGGGAGCTGTTTTTT.

The V and J genes are TRBV4-1 and TRBJ1-2; TRBD1 agrees at 8 bases. This CDR3 region has 15 residues. Trimming removed 0 bases from V and 6 bases from J; junction bases left unmatched: 6. Looked up from germline, CDR1 is MGHRA and CDR2 is YSYEKL. The CDR3 region is CASSQEETGANGYTF. In DNA form, the CDR3 reads TGCGCCAGCAGCCAAGAAGAGACAGGGGCGAATGGCTACACCTTC.

Here the CDR3 reads CASSQGQGLEQYF. The CDR3 DNA reads as TGCGCCAGCAGCCAGGGACAGGGGCTTGAGCAGTACTTC. The chain uses TRBV4-1 and TRBJ2-7; TRBD1 matches at 10 bases. The CDR3 consists of 13 residues. Unmatched junction bases numbered 3, after V lost 3 bases and J lost 7 bases. From germline, CDR1 is MGHRA and CDR2 YSYEKL.

The chain has TRBV4-3 and TRBJ2-7, with 13 bases identical to TRBD2. Germline V gene sequence: CDR1 LGHNA, CDR2 YSLEER. Trimming at V came to 4 bases and at J to 1 base, leaving 1 base not matched to a gene. The CDR3 loop spans 15 amino acids. Written as DNA, the CDR3 is TGCGCCAGCAGCCGGGGACTAGCGGGGTCCTACGAGCAGTACTTC. Its translation is CASSRGLAGSYEQYF.

The V and J genes are TRBV5-5 and TRBJ2-1; a weak D match, TRBD2 (7 bases). Germline values: CDR1 SGHKS, CDR2 YYEKEE (reference sequence). The CDR3 contains 15 residues. Trimming pared 4 bases from V and 3 bases from J, leaving 14 bases between. The DNA of the CDR3 is TGTGCCAGCAGCCTTAGGGGGGGACTCTACAATGAGCAGTTCTTC. It is translated as CASSLRGGLYNEQFF.

V is TRBV28 and J is TRBJ1-2; 8 bases fit TRBD1. The germline V gene encodes CDR1 MDHEN and CDR2 SYDVKM. The junction had 6 bases not matched to a gene; V was cut back by 5 bases and J by 4 bases. The CDR3 totals 14 residues. This CDR3 is CASSHDRGFYGYTF. The CDR3 DNA follows: TGTGCCAGCAGTCACGACAGGGGCTTCTATGGCTACACCTTC.

The J gene is TRBJ1-2, the V gene TRBV5-6; possibly TRBD1 for D (5 bases). Per the germline V gene, CDR1 is SGHDT and CDR2 is YYEEEE. The CDR3 is made up of 13 amino acids. V was clipped by 8 bases and J by 3 bases, with 14 bases between them. The CDR3 here is CASQGVDYYGYTF. The CDR3 DNA reads as TGTGCCAGTCAGGGAGTCGATTACTATGGCTACACCTTC.

The V and J genes are TRBV12-3 or TRBV12-4 and TRBJ2-3; D gene ambiguous. The CDR3 totals 11 residues. Trimming left V 1 base short and J 8 bases short, with 4 bases between. The CDR3 bases are TGTGCCAGCAGTTTAGAATCTACGCAGTATTTT. This codes for CASSLESTQYF.

This clonotype was observed a handful of times. This chain uses TRBV7-3 with TRBJ2-7, with D perhaps TRBD1 or TRBD2 (5 bases each). The germline gives CDR1 SGHTA, CDR2 FQGTGA. V was clipped by 5 bases and J by 2 bases, with 13 bases between them. This CDR3 region has 14 residues. CDR3 residues: CASSPWDGAYEQYF. CDR3 sequence (DNA): TGTGCCAGCAGCCCGTGGGACGGTGCCTACGAGCAGTACTTC.

The rearrangement links TRBV20-1 to TRBJ2-1, with 10 bases aligning to TRBD2. J was trimmed by 6 bases and V by 0 bases; bases with no gene match: 8. The germline CDR1 and CDR2 sequences are DFQATT and SNEGSKA (reference sequence). The CDR3 sequence is 16 residues long. Here the CDR3 reads CSARDQISSGGNEQFF. The CDR3 bases are TGCAGTGCTAGAGATCAGATTTCTAGCGGGGGCAATGAGCAGTTCTTC.

This clonotype was detected ten times or more. The chain joins TRBV20-1 to TRBJ2-7; D is ambiguous. The CDR3 length is 13 residues. The V gene lost 2 bases and the J gene lost 3 bases, with 11 bases spanning the gap. CDR1 is DFQATT and CDR2 is SNEGSKA in the germline V gene (reference sequence). The CDR3 bases are TGCAGTGCTAGACCTAGGACGAACTACGAGCAGTACTTC. The encoded protein is CSARPRTNYEQYF.

This sequence joins TRBV12-3 or TRBV12-4 and TRBJ2-5, with 15 bases fitting TRBD2. This CDR3 comprises 18 residues. The V segment lost 3 bases and the J segment 4 bases; nucleotides outside the gene matches: 9. The CDR3 DNA reads as TGTGCCAGCAGTTTTGGGACTAGCGGGGGGCCGTCGGTAGAGACCCAGTACTTC. Encoded protein: CASSFGTSGGPSVETQYF.

This clonotype was counted only a few times. The gene calls are TRBV25-1 and TRBJ2-7, with D tentatively TRBD2 (5 bases). The CDR3 spans 16 residues. Trimming stripped 3 bases from V and 5 bases from J, with 20 bases between. Per the germline V gene, CDR1 is MGHDK and CDR2 is SYGVNS. In DNA, the CDR3 is TGTGCCAGCAGTGAGTTAATCTTGGGGAGTCCAGACGAGCAGTACTTC. Translating it yields CASSELILGSPDEQYF.